This is a list of T cell receptor beta chains from one sample in a study of T-cell memory formation after mild COVID-19. In TCRdb, the 5' RACE reads were re-called with MiXCR into one record per CDR3 protein. Counted here are about 540,000 distinct CDR3 sequences, approximately 20% occurring once; the ten biggest clones make up 9.5% to 15%. The sequencing input was PBMCs or a T cell subset sorted from them (not recorded which). The receptors were sampled from an adult woman who had mild COVID-19 (a few samples of this study predate the infection). Cell type and time point are not known. CDR3s include the opening cysteine and the closing phenylalanine or tryptophan. Each record gives: J gene, CDR3 length, V gene, D gene, clone size, CDR3 DNA, CDR3 protein. The D gene is left open where the match is weak. A clone size is listed for some rows: how often the clone was seen (once, few, many), or a class if it is expanded.

j_gene: TRBJ1-5
len: 17
v_gene: TRBV21-1
d_gene: -
abundance: few
CDR3nt: TGTGCCAGCAGCAAAGGTTTAGGGACAGGGCTAGATCAGCCCCAGCATTTT
CDR3aa: CASSKGLGTGLDQPQHF

j_gene: TRBJ2-2
len: 16
v_gene: TRBV7-2
d_gene: TRBD1
abundance: -
CDR3nt: TGTGCCAGCAGCCAAGCAACAGGGGGCCACACCGGGGAGCTGTTTTTT
CDR3aa: CASSQATGGHTGELFF

j_gene: TRBJ2-1
len: 14
v_gene: TRBV5-1
d_gene: -
abundance: -
CDR3nt: TGCGCCAGCAAGGCGACGGGCATGGGCAATGAACAGTTCTTC
CDR3aa: CASKATGMGNEQFF

j_gene: TRBJ2-5
len: 15
v_gene: TRBV7-9
d_gene: TRBD2
abundance: many
CDR3nt: TGTGCCAGCATCCTGGGACTAGCGGGAGCAGAGACCCAGTACTTC
CDR3aa: CASILGLAGAETQYF

j_gene: TRBJ2-4
len: 22
v_gene: TRBV21-1
d_gene: -
abundance: few
CDR3nt: TGTGCCAGCAGCAGTGAGACCCCCGGGCAGGGGGATTACCCGTCAGCCAAAAACATTCAGTACTTC
CDR3aa: CASSSETPGQGDYPSAKNIQYF

j_gene: TRBJ2-1
len: 16
v_gene: TRBV14
d_gene: -
abundance: few
CDR3nt: TGTGCCAGCAGCCAAGATTTTGGTGCGGATTACAATGAGCAGTTCTTC
CDR3aa: CASSQDFGADYNEQFF

j_gene: TRBJ2-5
len: 15
v_gene: TRBV5-1
d_gene: -
abundance: many
CDR3nt: TGCGCCAGCCTACCGGGACAGCTGCGGGGAGAGACCCAGTACTTC
CDR3aa: CASLPGQLRGETQYF

j_gene: TRBJ1-4
len: 14
v_gene: TRBV7-9
d_gene: -
abundance: -
CDR3nt: TGTGCCAGCAGCTTTTCAGGGGCTAATGAAAAACTGTTTTTT
CDR3aa: CASSFSGANEKLFF

j_gene: TRBJ2-4
len: 17
v_gene: TRBV4-1
d_gene: -
abundance: few
CDR3nt: TGCGCCAGCAGCCAAGAGCCGACTCGTGAGGCCAAAAACATTCAGTACTTC
CDR3aa: CASSQEPTREAKNIQYF

j_gene: TRBJ2-5
len: 15
v_gene: TRBV29-1
d_gene: -
abundance: -
CDR3nt: TGCAGCGCCGCCATTCGCCCGACTCACCAAGAGACCCAGTACTTC
CDR3aa: CSAAIRPTHQETQYF

j_gene: TRBJ2-1
len: 16
v_gene: TRBV10-3
d_gene: -
abundance: -
CDR3nt: TGTGCCATCAGTGCCAGGGTGACCCCCGCAGGCGATGAGCAGTTCTTC
CDR3aa: CAISARVTPAGDEQFF

j_gene: TRBJ1-2
len: 13
v_gene: TRBV4-1
d_gene: TRBD1
abundance: few
CDR3nt: TGCGCCAGCAGCCGCCCGACAGGGGATGGCTACACCTTC
CDR3aa: CASSRPTGDGYTF

j_gene: TRBJ2-5
len: 16
v_gene: TRBV5-6
d_gene: -
abundance: -
CDR3nt: TGTGCCAGCAGCTTGGTTCCTGGAATGCAAGGGAAGACCCAGTACTTC
CDR3aa: CASSLVPGMQGKTQYF

j_gene: TRBJ1-1
len: 14
v_gene: TRBV5-1
d_gene: -
abundance: many
CDR3nt: TGCGCCAGCAGCTTTTCAGGACAGAACACTGAAGCTTTCTTT
CDR3aa: CASSFSGQNTEAFF

j_gene: TRBJ1-6
len: 14
v_gene: TRBV5-1
d_gene: -
abundance: -
CDR3nt: TGCGCCAGCAGCTTGGGACAGCATAATTCACCCCTCCACTTT
CDR3aa: CASSLGQHNSPLHF

j_gene: TRBJ2-3
len: 16
v_gene: TRBV24-1
d_gene: TRBD2
abundance: few
CDR3nt: TGTGCCACCAGTGGCTTGACTAGCGCTGGGGCAGATACGCAGTATTTT
CDR3aa: CATSGLTSAGADTQYF

j_gene: TRBJ2-2
len: 19
v_gene: TRBV4-3
d_gene: -
abundance: few
CDR3nt: TGCGCCAGCAGCCAAGCGAATGCCGGCCCCGAGGCGAACACCGGGGAGCTGTTTTTT
CDR3aa: CASSQANAGPEANTGELFF

j_gene: TRBJ2-1
len: 14
v_gene: TRBV20-1
d_gene: TRBD2
abundance: many
CDR3nt: TGCAGTGCTAAGGGACTAGCGGGACTCAATGAGCAGTTCTTC
CDR3aa: CSAKGLAGLNEQFF

j_gene: TRBJ2-7
len: 15
v_gene: TRBV4-2
d_gene: -
abundance: many
CDR3nt: TGTGCCAGCAGCCAAGAGGGTCTCGGGGTCTACGAGCAGTACTTC
CDR3aa: CASSQEGLGVYEQYF

j_gene: TRBJ2-2
len: 12
v_gene: TRBV2
d_gene: -
abundance: few
CDR3nt: TGTGCCACCAGGACAGACACCGGGGAGCTGTTTTTT
CDR3aa: CATRTDTGELFF

j_gene: TRBJ1-4
len: 13
v_gene: TRBV12-3/TRBV12-4
d_gene: -
abundance: -
CDR3nt: TGTGCCAGCAGTTTATCACGGGCTGAAAAACTGTTTTTT
CDR3aa: CASSLSRAEKLFF

j_gene: TRBJ1-1
len: 15
v_gene: TRBV12-3/TRBV12-4
d_gene: TRBD1
abundance: -
CDR3nt: TGTGCCAGCAGTCCGACAGGGACGCAGAACACTGAAGCTTTCTTT
CDR3aa: CASSPTGTQNTEAFF

j_gene: TRBJ1-1
len: 14
v_gene: TRBV18
d_gene: TRBD1
abundance: -
CDR3nt: TGTGACAGCTCACCAGAGACAGGGGATATGAAAGCTTTCTTT
CDR3aa: CDSSPETGDMKAFF

j_gene: TRBJ2-7
len: 15
v_gene: TRBV7-9
d_gene: TRBD2
abundance: few
CDR3nt: TGTGCCAGCAGCTTAGCTAGCGGGAGGACTTACGAGCAGTACTTC
CDR3aa: CASSLASGRTYEQYF

j_gene: TRBJ1-3
len: 16
v_gene: TRBV7-2
d_gene: -
abundance: -
CDR3nt: TGTGCCAGCAGCTTAGGTCCTTGGAGCTCTGGAAACACCATATATTTT
CDR3aa: CASSLGPWSSGNTIYF

j_gene: TRBJ1-6
len: 14
v_gene: TRBV11-2
d_gene: TRBD1
abundance: few
CDR3nt: TGTGCCAGCAGCCGGGACAGGAGGGGTTCACCCCTCCACTTT
CDR3aa: CASSRDRRGSPLHF

j_gene: TRBJ2-7
len: 14
v_gene: TRBV12-3/TRBV12-4
d_gene: -
abundance: -
CDR3nt: TGTGCCAGTCGCGGCCAGCGAGGATCCTACGAGCAGTACTTC
CDR3aa: CASRGQRGSYEQYF

j_gene: TRBJ2-1
len: 14
v_gene: TRBV29-1
d_gene: -
abundance: -
CDR3nt: TGCAGCGTTGCCCTCGCGACAGCGTACAATGAGCAGTTCTTC
CDR3aa: CSVALATAYNEQFF

j_gene: TRBJ2-3
len: 13
v_gene: TRBV20-1
d_gene: TRBD2
abundance: -
CDR3nt: TGCAGCGTTCTAGCGGGAGGGACAGATACGCAGTATTTT
CDR3aa: CSVLAGGTDTQYF

j_gene: TRBJ1-2
len: 13
v_gene: TRBV7-2
d_gene: -
abundance: few
CDR3nt: TGTGCCAGCAGCTTATTGACTAACTATGGCTACACCTTC
CDR3aa: CASSLLTNYGYTF

j_gene: TRBJ2-7
len: 13
v_gene: TRBV6-2/TRBV6-3
d_gene: TRBD2
abundance: many
CDR3nt: TGTGCCAGCCGGCGGGCTAGCGGAGACGAGCAGTACTTC
CDR3aa: CASRRASGDEQYF

j_gene: TRBJ2-2
len: 15
v_gene: TRBV27
d_gene: -
abundance: few
CDR3nt: TGTGCCAGCAGTTTTCTTGGGGCGAACACCGGGGAGCTGTTTTTT
CDR3aa: CASSFLGANTGELFF

j_gene: TRBJ2-5
len: 16
v_gene: TRBV7-2
d_gene: -
abundance: few
CDR3nt: TGTGCCAGCAGCTTACTTCTCGAGGGGAAGGGAGAGACCCAGTACTTC
CDR3aa: CASSLLLEGKGETQYF

j_gene: TRBJ1-6
len: 16
v_gene: TRBV3-1
d_gene: -
abundance: few
CDR3nt: TGTGCCAGCAGGGCGGACAATGGAGCCTATAATTCACCCCTCCACTTT
CDR3aa: CASRADNGAYNSPLHF

j_gene: TRBJ1-2
len: 13
v_gene: TRBV7-2
d_gene: -
abundance: -
CDR3nt: TGTGCCAGCAGCGGTAGGACCCGCTATGGCTACACCTTC
CDR3aa: CASSGRTRYGYTF

j_gene: TRBJ2-6
len: 18
v_gene: TRBV3-1
d_gene: -
abundance: many
CDR3nt: TGTGCCAGCAGCCAAGATCGAGGCCCCTTCTCTGGGGCCAACGTCCTGACTTTC
CDR3aa: CASSQDRGPFSGANVLTF

j_gene: TRBJ2-7
len: 20
v_gene: TRBV13
d_gene: -
abundance: -
CDR3nt: TGTGCCAGCAGCTCCCCGGGGCACAGGGAAACAGTTCCCCACTCCTACGAGCAGTACTTC
CDR3aa: CASSSPGHRETVPHSYEQYF

j_gene: TRBJ1-1
len: 14
v_gene: TRBV29-1
d_gene: -
abundance: -
CDR3nt: TGCAGCGTTGCTGGGGGGGTAATGAACACTGAAGCTTTCTTT
CDR3aa: CSVAGGVMNTEAFF

j_gene: TRBJ1-4
len: 16
v_gene: TRBV12-3/TRBV12-4
d_gene: TRBD1
abundance: few
CDR3nt: TGTGCCAGCAGTTTAGAGGTGACAGGGGGGGAAGAAAAACTGTTTTTT
CDR3aa: CASSLEVTGGEEKLFF

j_gene: TRBJ1-2
len: 16
v_gene: TRBV7-2
d_gene: TRBD1
abundance: many
CDR3nt: TGTGCCAGCAGCTTAGGGACCGGGACAGGGAACTCCGGCTACACCTTC
CDR3aa: CASSLGTGTGNSGYTF